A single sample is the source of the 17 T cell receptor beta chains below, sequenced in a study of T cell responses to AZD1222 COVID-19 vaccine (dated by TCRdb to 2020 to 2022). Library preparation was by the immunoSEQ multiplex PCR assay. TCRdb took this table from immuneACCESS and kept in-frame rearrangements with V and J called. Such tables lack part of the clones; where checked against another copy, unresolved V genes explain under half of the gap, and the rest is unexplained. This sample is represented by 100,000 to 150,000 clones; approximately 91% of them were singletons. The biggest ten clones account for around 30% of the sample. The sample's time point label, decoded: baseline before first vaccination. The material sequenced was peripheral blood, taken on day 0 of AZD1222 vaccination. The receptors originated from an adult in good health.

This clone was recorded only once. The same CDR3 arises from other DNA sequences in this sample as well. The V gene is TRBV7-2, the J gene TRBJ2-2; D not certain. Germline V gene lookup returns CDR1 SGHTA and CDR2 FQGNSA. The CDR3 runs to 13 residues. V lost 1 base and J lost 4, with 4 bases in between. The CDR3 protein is CASSLVTTGELFF. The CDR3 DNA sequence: TGTGCCAGCAGCTTAGTCACCACCGGGGAGCTGTTTTTT.

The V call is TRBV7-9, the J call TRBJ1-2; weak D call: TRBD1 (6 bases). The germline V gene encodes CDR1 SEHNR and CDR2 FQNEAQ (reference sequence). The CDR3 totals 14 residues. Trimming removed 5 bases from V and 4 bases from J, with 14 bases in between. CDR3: CASSPRTGSYGYTF. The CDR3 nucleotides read TGTGCCAGCAGCCCCAGAACAGGGAGCTATGGCTACACCTTC.

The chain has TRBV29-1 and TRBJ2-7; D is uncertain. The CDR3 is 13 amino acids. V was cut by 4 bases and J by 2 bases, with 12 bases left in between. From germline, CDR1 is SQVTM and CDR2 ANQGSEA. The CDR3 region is CSVGTESTYEQYF. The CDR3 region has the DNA TGCAGCGTTGGGACGGAGTCTACCTACGAGCAGTACTTC.

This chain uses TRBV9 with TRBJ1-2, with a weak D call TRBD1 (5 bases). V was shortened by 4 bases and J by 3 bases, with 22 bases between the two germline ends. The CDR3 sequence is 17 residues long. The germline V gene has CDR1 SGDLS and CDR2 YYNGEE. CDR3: CASSQDGAPVGYYGYTF. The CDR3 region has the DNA TGTGCCAGCAGCCAAGACGGGGCCCCGGTCGGATACTATGGCTACACCTTC.

The CDR3 nucleotides are TGTGCCAGCTCACCACGGGGTTTTGCTGAAGCTTTCTTT. It translates to CASSPRGFAEAFF. The chain has TRBV18 and TRBJ1-1; D is unclear. The CDR3 contains 13 residues. V was clipped by 1 base and J by 6 bases, with 9 bases between them. The germline CDR1 and CDR2 sequences are KGHSH and LQKENI.

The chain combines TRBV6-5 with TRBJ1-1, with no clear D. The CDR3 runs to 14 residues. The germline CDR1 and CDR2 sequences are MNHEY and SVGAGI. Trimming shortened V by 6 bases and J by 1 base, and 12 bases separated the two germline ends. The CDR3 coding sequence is TGTGCCAGCAGGCCCCCAGGCGGGAACACTGAAGCTTTCTTT. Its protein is CASRPPGGNTEAFF.

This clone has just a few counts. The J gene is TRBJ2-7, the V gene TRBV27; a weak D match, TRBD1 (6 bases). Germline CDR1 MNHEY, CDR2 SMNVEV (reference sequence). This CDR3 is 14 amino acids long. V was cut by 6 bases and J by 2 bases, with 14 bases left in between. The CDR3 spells CASRLHRDTYEQYF. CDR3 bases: TGTGCCAGCAGGCTACACAGGGATACCTACGAGCAGTACTTC.

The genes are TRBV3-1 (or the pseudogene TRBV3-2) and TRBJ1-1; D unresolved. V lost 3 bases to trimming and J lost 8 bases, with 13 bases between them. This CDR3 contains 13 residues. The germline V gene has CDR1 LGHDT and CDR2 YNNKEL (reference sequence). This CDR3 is CASSQGGLAEAFF. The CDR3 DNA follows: TGTGCCAGCAGCCAGGGTGGACTGGCCGAAGCTTTCTTT.

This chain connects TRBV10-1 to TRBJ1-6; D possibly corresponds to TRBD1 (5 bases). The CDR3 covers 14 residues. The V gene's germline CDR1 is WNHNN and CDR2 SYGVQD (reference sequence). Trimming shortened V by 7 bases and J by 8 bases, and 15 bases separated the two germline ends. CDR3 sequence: CASMPGRGDSPLHF. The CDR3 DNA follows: TGCGCCAGCATGCCGGGGAGGGGTGATTCACCCCTCCACTTT.

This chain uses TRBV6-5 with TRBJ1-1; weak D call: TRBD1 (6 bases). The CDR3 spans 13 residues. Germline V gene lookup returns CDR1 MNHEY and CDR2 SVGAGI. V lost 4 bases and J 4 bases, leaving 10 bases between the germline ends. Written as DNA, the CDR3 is TGTGCCAGCAGTTCAACAGGGATCACTGAAGCTTTCTTT. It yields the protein CASSSTGITEAFF.

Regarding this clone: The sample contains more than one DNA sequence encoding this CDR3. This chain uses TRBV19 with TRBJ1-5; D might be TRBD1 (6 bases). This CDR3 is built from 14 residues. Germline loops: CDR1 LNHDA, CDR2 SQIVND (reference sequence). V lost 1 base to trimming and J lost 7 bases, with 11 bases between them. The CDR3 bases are TGTGCCAGTAGTATAGCAGGGGATGGACAGCCCCAGCATTTT. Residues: CASSIAGDGQPQHF.

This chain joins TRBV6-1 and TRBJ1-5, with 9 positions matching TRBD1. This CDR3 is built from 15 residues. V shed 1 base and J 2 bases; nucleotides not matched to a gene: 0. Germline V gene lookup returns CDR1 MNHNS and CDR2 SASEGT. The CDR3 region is CASSEGTGGNQPQHF. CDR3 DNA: TGTGCCAGCAGTGAAGGGACAGGGGGCAATCAGCCCCAGCATTTT.

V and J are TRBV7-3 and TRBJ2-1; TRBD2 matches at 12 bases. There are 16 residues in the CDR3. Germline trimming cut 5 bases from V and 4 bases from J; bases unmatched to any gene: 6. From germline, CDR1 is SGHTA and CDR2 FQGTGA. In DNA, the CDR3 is TGTGCCAGCAGCACCAGCCTAGCGGGGGGGTACAATGAGCAGTTCTTC. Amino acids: CASSTSLAGGYNEQFF.

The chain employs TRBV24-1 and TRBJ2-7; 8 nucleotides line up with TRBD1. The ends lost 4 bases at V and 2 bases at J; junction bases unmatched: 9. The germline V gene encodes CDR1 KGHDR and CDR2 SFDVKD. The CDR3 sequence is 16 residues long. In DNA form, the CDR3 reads TGTGCCACCAGTGACCTAGGGACAGGCCCTCCCTACGAGCAGTACTTC. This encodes CATSDLGTGPPYEQYF.

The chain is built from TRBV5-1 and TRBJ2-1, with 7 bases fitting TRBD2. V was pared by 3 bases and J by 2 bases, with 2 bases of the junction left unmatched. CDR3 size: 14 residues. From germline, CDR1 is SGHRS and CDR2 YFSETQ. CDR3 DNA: TGCGCCAGCAGCTCGGGGGGTCCCTACAATGAGCAGTTCTTC. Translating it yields CASSSGGPYNEQFF.

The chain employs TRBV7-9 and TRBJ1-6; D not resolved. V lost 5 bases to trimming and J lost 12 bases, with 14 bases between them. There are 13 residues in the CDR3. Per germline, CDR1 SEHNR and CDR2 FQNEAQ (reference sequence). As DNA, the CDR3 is TGTGCCAGCAGCCCTAGTAGGCGAGAACCCCTCCACTTT. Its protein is CASSPSRREPLHF.

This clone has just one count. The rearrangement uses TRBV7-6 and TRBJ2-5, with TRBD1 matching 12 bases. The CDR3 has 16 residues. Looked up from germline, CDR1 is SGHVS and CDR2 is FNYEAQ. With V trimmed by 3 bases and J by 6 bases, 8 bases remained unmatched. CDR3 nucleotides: TGTGCCAGCAGCTTCACCGGGACAGGGGGCAGCCAGACCCAGTACTTC. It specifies CASSFTGTGGSQTQYF.